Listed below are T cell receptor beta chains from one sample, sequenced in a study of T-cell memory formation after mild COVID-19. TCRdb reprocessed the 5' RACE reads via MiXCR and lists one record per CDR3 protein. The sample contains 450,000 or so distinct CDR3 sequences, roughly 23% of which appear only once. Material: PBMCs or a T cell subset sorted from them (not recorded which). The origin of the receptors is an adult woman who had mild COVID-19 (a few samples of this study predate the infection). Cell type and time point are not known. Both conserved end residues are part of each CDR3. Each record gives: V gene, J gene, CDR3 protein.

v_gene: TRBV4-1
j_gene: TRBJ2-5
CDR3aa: CASSQARASGSWQETQYF

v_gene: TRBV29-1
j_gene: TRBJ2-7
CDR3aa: CSVTRGLARSYEQYF

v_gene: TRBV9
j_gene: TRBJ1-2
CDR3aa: CASSVSPGQKLTNYGYTF

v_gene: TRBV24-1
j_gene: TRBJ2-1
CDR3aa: CATSDTDRGPYNEQFF

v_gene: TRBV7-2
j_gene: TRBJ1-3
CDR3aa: CASSLEGASIYF

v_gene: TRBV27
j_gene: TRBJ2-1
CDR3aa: CASSPSGPRRQFF

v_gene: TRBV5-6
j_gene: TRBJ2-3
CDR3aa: CASRWGTGSTDTQYF

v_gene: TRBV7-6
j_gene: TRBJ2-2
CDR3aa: CASSGTGELFF

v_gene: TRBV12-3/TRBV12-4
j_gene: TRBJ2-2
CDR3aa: CASSLTSAGELFF

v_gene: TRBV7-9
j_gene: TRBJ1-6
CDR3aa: CASSLGPDNSPLHF

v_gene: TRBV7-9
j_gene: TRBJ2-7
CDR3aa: CASSSRDRYYEQYF

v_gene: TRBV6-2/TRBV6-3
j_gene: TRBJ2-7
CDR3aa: CASRPLRGHEQYF

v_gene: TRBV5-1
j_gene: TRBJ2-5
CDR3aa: CASSLVAGEGETQYF

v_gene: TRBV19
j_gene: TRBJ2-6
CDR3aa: CASRPRSGANVLTF

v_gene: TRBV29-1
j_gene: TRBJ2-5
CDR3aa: CSILGWGRETQYF

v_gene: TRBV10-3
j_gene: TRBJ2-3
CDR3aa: CAISRTSGGTDTQYF

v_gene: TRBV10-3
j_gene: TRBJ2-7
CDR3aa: CAISDWDVDEQYF

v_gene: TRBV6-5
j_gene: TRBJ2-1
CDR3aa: CASSSGTSGRGSRGEQFF

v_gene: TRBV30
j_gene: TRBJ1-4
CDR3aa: CAWSPQGENEKLFF

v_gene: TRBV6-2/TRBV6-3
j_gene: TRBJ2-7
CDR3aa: CASSYGAQGGYEQYF

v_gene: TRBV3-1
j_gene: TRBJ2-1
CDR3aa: CASSPNTDSYNEQFF

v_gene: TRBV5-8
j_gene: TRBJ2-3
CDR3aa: CASSLRTSDTQYF

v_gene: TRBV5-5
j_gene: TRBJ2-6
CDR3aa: CASSRLVSSGANVLTF

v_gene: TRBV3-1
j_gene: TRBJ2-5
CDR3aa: CASGWGGGATETQYF

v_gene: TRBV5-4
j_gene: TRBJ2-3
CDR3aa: CASSLPQNTNTQYF

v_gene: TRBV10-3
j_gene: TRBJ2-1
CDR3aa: CAIMITGSYNEQFF

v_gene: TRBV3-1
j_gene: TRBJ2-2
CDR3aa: CASSQDAGQGWSGELFF

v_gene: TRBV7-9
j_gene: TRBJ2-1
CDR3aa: CASSLLPGALYNEQFF

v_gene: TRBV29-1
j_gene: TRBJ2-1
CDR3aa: CSVAGGVSSYNEQFF

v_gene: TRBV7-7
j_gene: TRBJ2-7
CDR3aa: CASSLIGRGNLGEQYF

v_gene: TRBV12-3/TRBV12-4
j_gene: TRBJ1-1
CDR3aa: CASTRSKNTEAFF

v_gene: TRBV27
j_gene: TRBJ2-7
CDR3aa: CASSYRVSYEQYF

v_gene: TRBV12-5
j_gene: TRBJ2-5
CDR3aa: CASGLGTLVGETQYF

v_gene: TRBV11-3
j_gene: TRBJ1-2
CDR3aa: CASSPGQGVHGYTF

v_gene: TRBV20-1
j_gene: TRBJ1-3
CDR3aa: CSAVRPVEGNTIYF

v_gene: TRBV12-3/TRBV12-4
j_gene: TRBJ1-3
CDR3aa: CASSPRGVGNTIYF

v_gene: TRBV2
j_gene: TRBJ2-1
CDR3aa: CEKQKIDDNEQFF

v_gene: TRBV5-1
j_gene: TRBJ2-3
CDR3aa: CASHGGGSTDTQYF

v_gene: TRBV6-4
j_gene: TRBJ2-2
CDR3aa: CASSELAGGPGTGELFF

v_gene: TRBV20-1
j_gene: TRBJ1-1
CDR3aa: CSARDLGARAFF

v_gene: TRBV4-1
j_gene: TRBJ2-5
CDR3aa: CASQPSWKETQYF

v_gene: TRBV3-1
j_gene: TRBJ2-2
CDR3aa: CASSPTGGVDTGELFF

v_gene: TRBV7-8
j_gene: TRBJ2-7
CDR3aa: CASSSLQDSYEQYF

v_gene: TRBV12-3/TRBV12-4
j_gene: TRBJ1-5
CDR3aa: CASSWGPGANQPQHF

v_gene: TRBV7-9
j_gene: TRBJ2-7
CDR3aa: CASSPQGGRVYEQYF

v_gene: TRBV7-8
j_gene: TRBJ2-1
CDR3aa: CASSFSRRSYNEQFF

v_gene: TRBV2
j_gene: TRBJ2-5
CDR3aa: CASRASGGVQETQYF

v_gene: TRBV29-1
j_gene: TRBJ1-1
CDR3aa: CSVEDFGDTEAFF

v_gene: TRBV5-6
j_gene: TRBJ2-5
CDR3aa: CASSFLRGQEETQYF

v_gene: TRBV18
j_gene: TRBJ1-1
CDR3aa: CASSPRSDTEAFF

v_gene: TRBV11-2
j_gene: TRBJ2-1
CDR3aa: CASSSGLAVYNEQFF

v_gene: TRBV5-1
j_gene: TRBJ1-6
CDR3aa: CASSSGQNNSPLHF